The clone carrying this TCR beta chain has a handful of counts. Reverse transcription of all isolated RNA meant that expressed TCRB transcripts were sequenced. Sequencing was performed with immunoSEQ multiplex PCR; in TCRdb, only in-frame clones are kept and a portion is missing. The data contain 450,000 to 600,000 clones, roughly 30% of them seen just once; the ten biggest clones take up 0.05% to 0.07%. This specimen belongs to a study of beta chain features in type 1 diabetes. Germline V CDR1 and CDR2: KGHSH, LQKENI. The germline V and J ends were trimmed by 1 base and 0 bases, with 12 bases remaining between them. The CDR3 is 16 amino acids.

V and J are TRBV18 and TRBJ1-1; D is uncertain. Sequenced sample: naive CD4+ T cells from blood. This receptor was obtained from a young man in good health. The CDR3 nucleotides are TGTGCCAGCTCACCACGAGGGTCTGGGGTGAACACTGAAGCTTTCTTT. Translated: CASSPRGSGVNTEAFF.